What follows are 8 T cell receptor beta chains derived from one specimen sequenced in a study of blood T cell repertoires in COVID-19. Data came from immunoSEQ multiplex PCR; TCRdb stores just in-frame clones and leaves some out. The sample records about 98,000 clones, roughly 82% being singletons. Sequenced material: peripheral blood. These TCRs come from a man aged 65 to 79 with active or convalescent COVID-19.

The chain is built from TRBV5-8 and TRBJ1-5; 7 bases fit TRBD1. Unmatched junction bases numbered 9, after V lost 0 bases and J lost 6 bases. Germline CDR1 and CDR2: SGHTS and YDEGEE. The CDR3 covers 16 residues. The CDR3 sequence: CASSLERQGGFQPQHF. As DNA, the CDR3 is TGTGCCAGCAGCTTGGAAAGACAGGGCGGTTTTCAGCCCCAGCATTTT.

The rearrangement joins TRBV2 to TRBJ2-7; 8 positions agree with TRBD2. The CDR3 is 14 amino acids. The trim removed 4 bases at V and 6 bases at J, leaving 8 bases unmatched. Germline loops: CDR1 SNHLY, CDR2 FYNNEI. This CDR3 reads CASSATSGTSEQYF. In DNA form, the CDR3 reads TGTGCCAGCAGTGCCACTAGCGGTACCTCCGAGCAGTACTTC.

This chain links TRBV30 with TRBJ2-7; maybe TRBD2 (6 bases). Trimming left V 1 base short and J 2 bases short, with 15 bases between. CDR1 is GTSNPN, CDR2 SVGIG, per germline (reference sequence). This CDR3 has 15 residues. CDR3 coding DNA: TGTGCCTGGAGTGGCGCGGGGAAAGGGCCCTACGAGCAGTACTTC. Its protein is CAWSGAGKGPYEQYF.

V usage is TRBV3-1 (or the pseudogene TRBV3-2) and J usage is TRBJ1-1, with D unresolved. This CDR3 is built from 14 residues. V lost 8 bases to trimming and J lost 8 bases, with 21 bases between them. Germline-derived CDR1 and CDR2 are LGHDT and YNNKEL (reference sequence). The CDR3 DNA reads TGTGCCAGCTCCCAGATGGGCCACCTAACAGAAGCTTTCTTT. The encoded protein is CASSQMGHLTEAFF.

The chain joins TRBV2 to TRBJ2-1; possible D gene TRBD1, 6 bases. Germline loops: CDR1 SNHLY, CDR2 FYNNEI. The germline V and J ends were trimmed by 4 bases and 8 bases, with 18 bases remaining between them. CDR3 length: 15 amino acids. CDR3 coding DNA: TGTGCCAGCAGTGTTGGGGGCTCTCGGAAGGATGAGCAGTTCTTC. This encodes CASSVGGSRKDEQFF.

This clone was seen a few times. The chain combines TRBV7-8 with TRBJ2-2; possible D gene TRBD1, 5 bases. Germline V gives CDR1 SGHVS, CDR2 FQNEAQ. The length of the CDR3 is 12 residues. The V and J ends lost 6 bases and 6 bases respectively, with 8 bases between them. CDR3 amino acids: CASRSGPGELFF. As DNA, the CDR3 is TGTGCCAGCAGGTCAGGGCCCGGGGAGCTGTTTTTT. The whole variable domain, filled in from reference TRBV7-8 and TRBJ2-2, reads GAGVSQSPRYKVAKRGQDVALRCDPISGHVSLFWYQQALGQGPEFLTYFQNEAQLDKSGLPSDRFFAERPEGSVSTLKIQRTQQEDSAVYLCASRSGPGELFFGEGSRLTVL.

Of note for this clone: The identical CDR3 is also encoded by other nucleotide sequences in the sample. The chain joins TRBV11-3 to TRBJ2-4; D not certain. CDR1 is SGHNT, CDR2 YENEEA, per germline. V lost 3 bases and J lost 2, with 2 bases in between. The CDR3 is 12 residues long. In DNA form, the CDR3 reads TGTGCCAGCAGCTTCTCCAAAAACATTCAGTACTTC. Translated: CASSFSKNIQYF.

Concerning this clone itself: One end of the junction fails to match germline, which may point to a read error. This chain links TRBV3-1 (or the pseudogene TRBV3-2) with TRBJ2-7, with 13 bases that match TRBD2. The germline V gene encodes CDR1 LGHDT and CDR2 YNNKEL (reference sequence). There are 13 residues in the CDR3. Here the CDR3 reads CASSQRTSGGDSF. CDR3 DNA sequence: TGTGCCAGCAGCCAAAGGACTAGCGGGGGAGACTCGTTC.